The 17 T cell receptor beta chains listed next were all sequenced from one sample in a study of shared clonotypes between healthy human individuals. Produced via immunoSEQ multiplex PCR; TCRdb's table is partial and in-frame only. The data hold 2 million to 2.5 million clones, with roughly 95% observed a single time. The sample taken for sequencing was naive CD4+ T cells sorted from blood. Subset given: CD45RA+ positively selected. The receptors come from a man younger than 35 in good health.

Turning to this clone: Other DNA variants within this sample encode the same CDR3. The rearrangement joins TRBV5-6 to TRBJ2-7; D unclear. CDR3 length: 12 amino acids. The germline V gene encodes CDR1 SGHDT and CDR2 YYEEEE. V lost 4 bases, J lost 4 bases, and 9 bases lay in between. The CDR3 region is CASSRTVYEQYF. CDR3 DNA sequence: TGTGCCAGCAGCCGGACGGTGTACGAGCAGTACTTC.

This chain joins TRBV4-1 and TRBJ2-1; D unclear. The V and J ends lost 1 base and 5 bases respectively, with 9 bases between them. Germline CDR1 MGHRA, CDR2 YSYEKL. The CDR3 covers 14 residues. The chain's CDR3 is CASSQASPDNEQFF. As DNA, the CDR3 is TGCGCCAGCAGCCAAGCATCTCCAGACAATGAGCAGTTCTTC.

The V gene is TRBV28, the J gene TRBJ1-6; D is unresolved. With 3 bases removed from V and 9 bases from J, the gap between germline ends came to 3 bases. The CDR3 has 11 amino acids. Germline CDR1 is MDHEN and CDR2 is SYDVKM. In DNA form, the CDR3 reads TGTGCCAGCAGTTTTTCTTCACCCCTCCACTTT. It specifies CASSFSSPLHF.

The chain joins TRBV11-3 to TRBJ2-3; TRBD2 agrees at 12 bases. Germline V CDR1 and CDR2: SGHNT, YENEEA. V lost 1 base to trimming and J lost 3 bases; unmatched junction nucleotides: 2. The CDR3 runs 16 residues. The DNA for the CDR3 is TGTGCCAGCAGCTTAGGGGGGACTAGCGGGACAGATACGCAGTATTTT. It is translated as CASSLGGTSGTDTQYF.

J is TRBJ2-5 and V is TRBV6-6, with TRBD2 matching 9 bases. The CDR3 is 12 amino acids. Unmatched junction bases numbered 1, after V lost 6 bases and J lost 5 bases. Per the germline V gene, CDR1 is MNHNY and CDR2 is SVGAGI (reference sequence). The CDR3: CASRSGGETQYF. The DNA for the CDR3 is TGTGCCAGCAGGAGCGGGGGGGAGACCCAGTACTTC.

The chain employs TRBV5-4 and TRBJ1-5, with TRBD1 identical over 7 bases. CDR3 size: 17 residues. Germline loops: CDR1 SGHNT, CDR2 YYREEE (reference sequence). V lost 3 bases to trimming and J lost 0 bases; unmatched junction nucleotides: 9. In DNA form, the CDR3 reads TGTGCCAGCAGCTCCACGGGACAGATGTATAGCAATCAGCCCCAGCATTTT. Its translation is CASSSTGQMYSNQPQHF.

This chain connects TRBV25-1 to TRBJ2-7; D is perhaps TRBD1 (6 bases). This CDR3 has 14 amino acids. V lost 5 bases to trimming and J lost 1 base, with 12 bases between them. The germline V gene encodes CDR1 MGHDK and CDR2 SYGVNS. DNA for the CDR3: TGTGCCAGCAGTAGGGGGACGGCATCCTACGAGCAGTACTTC. This encodes CASSRGTASYEQYF.

This rearrangement joins TRBV7-8 to TRBJ1-2; D gene uncertain. From germline, CDR1 is SGHVS and CDR2 FQNEAQ. This CDR3 has 14 residues. Trimming took 1 base from V and 4 from J, leaving 10 bases between them. CDR3 sequence (DNA): TGTGCCAGCAGCTTAGGGGTGTCTCCCTATGGCTACACCTTC. Protein product: CASSLGVSPYGYTF.

The gene calls are TRBV6-5 and TRBJ1-5; D may be TRBD1 (6 bases). The CDR3 length is 15 residues. Trimming left V 6 bases short and J 1 base short, with 13 bases between. Per germline, CDR1 MNHEY and CDR2 SVGAGI. CDR3 nucleotides: TGTGCCAGCAGCCAGTGGGGGGGCAGCAATCAGCCCCAGCATTTT. Translation: CASSQWGGSNQPQHF.

The chain couples TRBV28 to TRBJ1-4, with D possibly TRBD1 on 6 matching bases. This CDR3 contains 14 residues. Looked up from germline, CDR1 is MDHEN and CDR2 is SYDVKM. V lost 7 bases, J lost 0 bases, and 9 bases lay in between. The CDR3 is CASTRTATNEKLFF. Here the CDR3 DNA reads TGTGCCAGCACACGGACAGCAACTAATGAAAAACTGTTTTTT. Combining the CDR3 with reference TRBV28 and TRBJ1-4 gives the whole variable domain DVKVTQSSRYLVKRTGEKVFLECVQDMDHENMFWYRQDPGLGLRLIYFSYDVKMKEKGDIPEGYSVSREKKERFSLILESASTNQTSMYLCASTRTATNEKLFFGSGTQLSVL.

This chain connects TRBV14 to TRBJ2-7; D ambiguous. V gave up 0 bases and J gave up 0 bases, with 9 bases separating them. There are 15 residues in the CDR3. Looked up from germline, CDR1 is SGHDN and CDR2 is FVKESK. The CDR3 sequence is CASSQDSTTSYEQYF. The CDR3 DNA sequence: TGTGCCAGCAGCCAAGATTCTACAACCTCCTACGAGCAGTACTTC.

The chain uses TRBV20-1 and TRBJ1-1; D gene unclear. The germline gives CDR1 DFQATT, CDR2 SNEGSKA (reference sequence). This CDR3 is 11 amino acids long. CDR3 amino acids: CGHFGNTEAFF. The DNA of the CDR3 is TGCGGCCATTTTGGGAACACTGAAGCTTTCTTT.

The chain recombines TRBV18 with TRBJ1-2; TRBD1 might be the D (5 bases). V gave up 1 base and J gave up 8 bases, with 17 bases separating them. The germline gives CDR1 KGHSH, CDR2 LQKENI. This CDR3 is 15 amino acids long. The CDR3 DNA is TGTGCCAGCTCACCACGGTCGTTGCAGGGTAACGGCTACACCTTC. It encodes CASSPRSLQGNGYTF.

The chain is built from TRBV28 and TRBJ2-2; D call uncertain. V gave up 8 bases and J gave up 1 base, with 8 bases separating them. The V gene's germline CDR1 is MDHEN and CDR2 SYDVKM. This CDR3 contains 13 residues. CDR3 in amino acids: CASLQVNTGELFF. Here the CDR3 DNA reads TGTGCCAGCCTCCAAGTGAACACCGGGGAGCTGTTTTTT.

CDR3 in DNA: TGTGCCAGCAGCTCAATGGGGCAGGGGTTGTACTATGGCTACACCTTC. Translating it yields CASSSMGQGLYYGYTF. The V gene is TRBV7-6, the J gene TRBJ1-2; TRBD1 might be the D (6 bases). There are 16 residues in the CDR3. Germline assignment: CDR1 SGHVS and CDR2 FNYEAQ. V lost 4 bases, J lost 3 bases, and 18 bases lay in between.

The rearrangement links TRBV7-3 to TRBJ2-3; 7 bases line up with TRBD2. J gave up 3 bases and V 4 bases, and 7 bases lay outside the gene matches. The germline gives CDR1 SGHTA, CDR2 FQGTGA. The CDR3 loop spans 15 amino acids. The CDR3 bases are TGTGCCAGCAGCTCGGCCGGGGGGAGTACAGATACGCAGTATTTT. It yields the protein CASSSAGGSTDTQYF.

A note on this clone: Other DNA sequences from this sample encode an identical CDR3 as well. V is TRBV4-3 and J is TRBJ2-7, with a possible D match to TRBD2 (6 bases). V dropped 0 bases and J dropped 6 bases, with 9 bases sitting between them. Per the germline V gene, CDR1 is LGHNA and CDR2 is YSLEER. The CDR3 sequence is 13 residues long. The CDR3 here is CASSQESGGEQYF. CDR3 sequence (DNA): TGCGCCAGCAGCCAAGAATCCGGGGGCGAGCAGTACTTC.